This is a list of T cell receptor beta chains from one sample in a study of human T cells and chemical hapten exposure. A single record per CDR3 protein comes from TCRdb applying MiXCR to the RACE reads. The sample comprises about 340,000 distinct CDR3 sequences, roughly 6.9% of which are singletons, and about 8% rests with the top ten. The sequences come from whole blood, collected in connection with sensitization to the hapten diphenylcyclopropenone (DPC). These receptors were obtained from a woman aged 18 to 35 with alopecia areata. Some clones in this sample may be carry-over from other donors' samples. Each CDR3 is given with its conserved first and last residue. A D gene is named only where the DNA matches it firmly. Size is stated for part of the rows, as once, few or many counts, or as a class when the clone is expanded.

V: TRBV23-1; size: many; J: TRBJ2-1; D: -; DNA: TGCGCCAGCAGTCATTCCATAAGACAGAGCTCCTACAATGAGCAGTTCTTC; CDR3: CASSHSIRQSSYNEQFF
V: TRBV7-9; size: -; J: TRBJ1-1; D: -; DNA: TGTGCCAGCAGCTTAGAGTCGGTGACTGAAGCTTTCTTT; CDR3: CASSLESVTEAFF
V: TRBV18; size: few; J: TRBJ1-3; D: -; DNA: TGTGCCAGCTCACCAAAGGGCCCTTCTGGAAACACCATATATTTT; CDR3: CASSPKGPSGNTIYF
V: TRBV4-1; size: many; J: TRBJ2-1; D: -; DNA: TGCGCCAGCAGCCAAGATTCATCAGGGGTCAGTGGAAATGAGCAGTTCTTC; CDR3: CASSQDSSGVSGNEQFF
V: TRBV3-1; size: few; J: TRBJ1-5; D: -; DNA: TGTGCCAGCAGCCAGTTACGAGGGCAGCCCCAGCATTTT; CDR3: CASSQLRGQPQHF
V: TRBV4-3; size: -; J: TRBJ2-6; D: -; DNA: TGCGCCAGCAGCCAAGGGCCAGGGACCGGGGCCAACGTCCTGACTTTC; CDR3: CASSQGPGTGANVLTF
V: TRBV6-2/TRBV6-3; size: -; J: TRBJ1-6; D: TRBD1; DNA: TGTGCCAGCAGCGTAATCGACAGGGATGATTCACCCCTCCACTTT; CDR3: CASSVIDRDDSPLHF
V: TRBV6-1; size: many; J: TRBJ2-1; D: -; DNA: TGTGCCAGCACCCAATCCCCTAGCGTGGGGCAGTTCTTC; CDR3: CASTQSPSVGQFF
V: TRBV7-2; size: few; J: TRBJ2-3; D: TRBD2; DNA: TGTGCCAGCCGTCGGGGACTAGCGGGGGAGGAGGATACGCAGTATTTT; CDR3: CASRRGLAGEEDTQYF
V: TRBV12-3/TRBV12-4; size: many; J: TRBJ2-6; D: -; DNA: TGTGCCAGCAGTTTATTCGGGACTTTCGACTCTGGGGCCAACGTCCTGACTTTC; CDR3: CASSLFGTFDSGANVLTF
V: TRBV7-2; size: -; J: TRBJ2-3; D: TRBD2; DNA: TGTGCCAGCAGCTTACGGATAGCGGGGGGCCTTAATAGTGATACGCAGTATTTT; CDR3: CASSLRIAGGLNSDTQYF
V: TRBV2; size: many; J: TRBJ2-3; D: -; DNA: TGTGCCAGCAGTGAAGGCGTCAGTGGCACAGATACGCAGTATTTT; CDR3: CASSEGVSGTDTQYF
V: TRBV12-5; size: -; J: TRBJ2-2; D: -; DNA: TGTGCTAGTGGTTTCGGCGTACAGGGTACCGGGGAGCTGTTTTTT; CDR3: CASGFGVQGTGELFF
V: TRBV12-3/TRBV12-4; size: many; J: TRBJ2-1; D: TRBD2; DNA: TGTGCCAGCAGTTTAGGGGACTACTCACTGATCTTC; CDR3: CASSLGDYSLIF
V: TRBV4-3; size: -; J: TRBJ2-5; D: -; DNA: TGCGCCAGCAGCCAAGACGGCCCCCAAGAGACCCAGTACTTC; CDR3: CASSQDGPQETQYF
V: TRBV25-1; size: many; J: TRBJ1-1; D: -; DNA: TGTGCCAGCAGTGGCTTTCAGAACACTGAAGCTTTCTTT; CDR3: CASSGFQNTEAFF
V: TRBV20-1; size: many; J: TRBJ2-3; D: -; DNA: TGCAGTGCGGATTATGACACAGATACGCAGTATTTT; CDR3: CSADYDTDTQYF
V: TRBV28; size: many; J: TRBJ2-2; D: -; DNA: TGTGCCAGCAGTCTCCCCCCAGGGGAGCTGTTTTTT; CDR3: CASSLPPGELFF
V: TRBV20-1; size: -; J: TRBJ1-6; D: -; DNA: TGCAGTGCTAGAGGCTGGGGGGTGTCTGGGTCACCCCTCCACTTT; CDR3: CSARGWGVSGSPLHF
V: TRBV28; size: many; J: TRBJ2-7; D: -; DNA: TGTGCCAGCAGTCCCCGGTTCCCCTACGAGCAGTACTTC; CDR3: CASSPRFPYEQYF
V: TRBV3-1; size: few; J: TRBJ1-1; D: -; DNA: TGTGCCAGCAGCCCCCCTGACGGTGGGGTCCGGACTGAAGCTTTCTTT; CDR3: CASSPPDGGVRTEAFF
V: TRBV11-3; size: -; J: TRBJ2-3; D: -; DNA: TGTGCCAGCAGCCCACCGGGGGAGGTAGATACGCAGTATTTT; CDR3: CASSPPGEVDTQYF
V: TRBV2; size: -; J: TRBJ1-1; D: -; DNA: TGTGCCTCAATTGACGGGGGCTGGGGAACTGAAGCTTTCTTT; CDR3: CASIDGGWGTEAFF
V: TRBV14; size: few; J: TRBJ2-6; D: -; DNA: TGTGCCAGCAGCCGCAACAGGGTTGGGGCCAACGTCCTGACTTTC; CDR3: CASSRNRVGANVLTF
V: TRBV20-1; size: few; J: TRBJ1-5; D: -; DNA: TGCAGTGCTAGGATCCCGGGGGGGGATCAGCCCCAGCATTTT; CDR3: CSARIPGGDQPQHF
V: TRBV20-1; size: many; J: TRBJ2-7; D: -; DNA: TGCAGTGCTAGAGGACCGCACTCCTACGAGCAGTACTTC; CDR3: CSARGPHSYEQYF
V: TRBV29-1; size: many; J: TRBJ2-1; D: -; DNA: TGCAGCGGGACGGATTGGAGTGAGCAGTTCTTC; CDR3: CSGTDWSEQFF
V: TRBV5-4; size: -; J: TRBJ2-7; D: TRBD1; DNA: TGTGCCAGCAGCTTTCAGGACAGGGGGCAAGAGCAGTACTTC; CDR3: CASSFQDRGQEQYF
V: TRBV7-2; size: many; J: TRBJ1-2; D: -; DNA: TGTGCCATTCATCACAGGGCTGGCTACACCTTC; CDR3: CAIHHRAGYTF
V: TRBV4-3; size: few; J: TRBJ2-1; D: TRBD2; DNA: TGCGCCAGCAGCCAAGACATTATAGCGGGGGGGCCGGGCAATGAGCAGTTCTTC; CDR3: CASSQDIIAGGPGNEQFF
V: TRBV3-1; size: -; J: TRBJ2-5; D: -; DNA: TGTGCCAGCAGCCACTTGAGGGTGGAGACCCAGTACTTC; CDR3: CASSHLRVETQYF
V: TRBV2; size: -; J: TRBJ1-6; D: TRBD1; DNA: TGTGCCAGCACCGGACAGGGGGGTAATTCACCCCTCCACTTT; CDR3: CASTGQGGNSPLHF
V: TRBV5-1; size: few; J: TRBJ2-3; D: TRBD1; DNA: TGCGCCAGCAGCTTGGCCAGGGGGCCGAGAGATACGCAGTATTTT; CDR3: CASSLARGPRDTQYF
V: TRBV4-2; size: -; J: TRBJ2-1; D: -; DNA: TGTGCCAGCAGCCAAGATAAATGGGGGGCGGGCGGTGAGCAGTTCTTC; CDR3: CASSQDKWGAGGEQFF
V: TRBV14; size: few; J: TRBJ1-1; D: -; DNA: TGTGCCAGCAGCCAAGTATTCACAGGGTACACTGAAGCTTTCTTT; CDR3: CASSQVFTGYTEAFF
V: TRBV7-2; size: many; J: TRBJ2-3; D: -; DNA: TGTGCCAGCAGCGGATGGGAGCTAGATACGCAGTATTTT; CDR3: CASSGWELDTQYF
V: TRBV6-2/TRBV6-3; size: many; J: TRBJ2-3; D: -; DNA: TGTGCCAGCATCCGGGACCGAAAGGATACGCAGTATTTT; CDR3: CASIRDRKDTQYF
V: TRBV12-5; size: -; J: TRBJ1-5; D: -; DNA: TGTGCTAGTGGCGCCTCAACAGGGAGGAACAATCAGCCCCAGCATTTT; CDR3: CASGASTGRNNQPQHF
V: TRBV7-9; size: many; J: TRBJ2-3; D: -; DNA: TGTGCCAGCAGCCCTCCCACAGATACGCAGTATTTT; CDR3: CASSPPTDTQYF
V: TRBV4-1; size: -; J: TRBJ2-2; D: -; DNA: TGCGCCAGCAGTTTCAGAGATTCGAACACCGGGGAGCTGTTTTTT; CDR3: CASSFRDSNTGELFF
V: TRBV20-1; size: -; J: TRBJ1-1; D: -; DNA: TGCAGTGCTGGTCAGGGGAGGAACACTGAAGCTTTCTTT; CDR3: CSAGQGRNTEAFF
V: TRBV5-6; size: -; J: TRBJ1-2; D: -; DNA: TGTGCCAGCAGTTTTCGATCCGGGACACCGTATCCCCTTTATGGCTACACCTTC; CDR3: CASSFRSGTPYPLYGYTF
V: TRBV6-5; size: few; J: TRBJ1-2; D: -; DNA: TGTGCCAGCAGCCTGAATCACAGGGTCCACTACTATGGCTACACCTTC; CDR3: CASSLNHRVHYYGYTF
V: TRBV10-3; size: many; J: TRBJ2-1; D: -; DNA: TGTGCCATCAGCGGTGACCAGGGAGCTGAGCAGTTCTTC; CDR3: CAISGDQGAEQFF
V: TRBV3-1; size: many; J: TRBJ1-3; D: -; DNA: TGTGCCAGCAGCCTGACATTTGCTGGAAACACCATATATTTT; CDR3: CASSLTFAGNTIYF
V: TRBV21-1; size: -; J: TRBJ1-5; D: -; DNA: TGTGCCAGCAGCAACTTTGACAGGGTCAGTCAGCCCCAGCATTTT; CDR3: CASSNFDRVSQPQHF
V: TRBV7-2; size: many; J: TRBJ2-1; D: -; DNA: TGTGCCAGCAGCCCCCAGTTTGGCGGAGGGCGTGAGCAGTTCTTC; CDR3: CASSPQFGGGREQFF
V: TRBV20-1; size: -; J: TRBJ1-3; D: TRBD1; DNA: TGCAGTGCTACTATTAGGGACAGGGTGTTTAGGGCCTCTGGAAACACCATATATTTT; CDR3: CSATIRDRVFRASGNTIYF
V: TRBV5-1; size: -; J: TRBJ1-1; D: TRBD1; DNA: TGCGCCAGCAGCGGAGGGACAGGAGACACTGAAGCTTTCTTT; CDR3: CASSGGTGDTEAFF
V: TRBV5-1; size: few; J: TRBJ2-3; D: -; DNA: TGCGCCAGCAGCTTGGAGCCACTGGCTTCAGATACGCAGTATTTT; CDR3: CASSLEPLASDTQYF
V: TRBV12-3/TRBV12-4; size: many; J: TRBJ2-1; D: -; DNA: TGTGCCAGCAGTCCATTCTCCGATGAGCAGTTCTTC; CDR3: CASSPFSDEQFF
V: TRBV13; size: -; J: TRBJ2-1; D: -; DNA: TGTGCCAGCAGCTCCCTCCGGGGGAGAGTAGCCCTAGGCTCTGAGCAGTTCTTC; CDR3: CASSSLRGRVALGSEQFF
V: TRBV4-3; size: few; J: TRBJ2-3; D: TRBD2; DNA: TGCGCCAGCAGCCAAGGGACTAGCGGGGAGGGAGATACGCAGTATTTT; CDR3: CASSQGTSGEGDTQYF
V: TRBV13; size: few; J: TRBJ2-3; D: -; DNA: TGTGCCAGCAGCTTATATACTAGCCTTGATGACGGGCAGTATTTT; CDR3: CASSLYTSLDDGQYF
V: TRBV5-1; size: few; J: TRBJ2-7; D: TRBD2; DNA: TGCGCCAGCAGCTTGGCTAGCGGGGATTACTCCTACGAGCAGTACTTC; CDR3: CASSLASGDYSYEQYF
V: TRBV16; size: few; J: TRBJ1-1; D: TRBD1; DNA: TGTGCCAGCAGCCATTACGACAGGGAGGCCACTGAAGCTTTCTTT; CDR3: CASSHYDREATEAFF
V: TRBV9; size: many; J: TRBJ2-7; D: TRBD2; DNA: TGTGCCAGCAGCGTACTAGCGGGGCCCCTCTACGAGCAGTACTTC; CDR3: CASSVLAGPLYEQYF
V: TRBV6-6; size: many; J: TRBJ2-7; D: -; DNA: TGTGCCAGCACCTCACTAGACGCCGCTTACGAGCAGTACTTC; CDR3: CASTSLDAAYEQYF
V: TRBV29-1; size: many; J: TRBJ2-3; D: -; DNA: TGCAGCGCCCCCATTCTGACTAGCACAGATACGCAGTATTTT; CDR3: CSAPILTSTDTQYF
V: TRBV6-5; size: -; J: TRBJ1-1; D: TRBD1; DNA: TGTGCCAGCAGTTACTTTTTGGAGGCAGGGGGAGAAGCTTTCTTT; CDR3: CASSYFLEAGGEAFF